This is a list of T cell receptor beta chains from one sample in a study of T cells in Graves' hyperthyroidism and ophthalmopathy. TCRdb redid the calling of the multiplex PCR reads with MiXCR, one entry per CDR3 protein. The data show some 460,000 distinct CDR3 sequences, less than 20% seen once. Sequenced: blood. These receptors originate from a woman aged 18-29 years with Graves' hyperthyroidism. Each CDR3 is given with its conserved first and last residue. Fields, in order: clone size, D gene, J gene, V gene, CDR3 protein, CDR3 DNA. The D gene is left open where the match is weak. Expanded clones are given a class, and other clones once, few, many or no size at all.

clone size: many; D gene: -; J gene: TRBJ2-2; V gene: TRBV27; CDR3 protein: CASRLAGRLATGELFF; CDR3 DNA: TGTGCCAGCAGACTTGCGGGCAGGTTGGCCACCGGGGAGCTGTTTTTT
clone size: -; D gene: -; J gene: TRBJ1-5; V gene: TRBV7-9; CDR3 protein: CASSSVGGQPQHF; CDR3 DNA: TGTGCCAGCAGCTCCGTTGGCGGTCAGCCCCAGCATTTT
clone size: -; D gene: -; J gene: TRBJ2-3; V gene: TRBV19; CDR3 protein: CASSIEGATDTQYF; CDR3 DNA: TGTGCCAGTAGTATAGAAGGGGCCACAGATACGCAGTATTTT
clone size: many; D gene: TRBD2; J gene: TRBJ2-2; V gene: TRBV20-1; CDR3 protein: CSARDAVGLAGLPLANTGELFF; CDR3 DNA: TGCAGTGCTAGAGATGCCGTGGGACTAGCGGGACTCCCCTTGGCGAACACCGGGGAGCTGTTTTTT
clone size: many; D gene: TRBD2; J gene: TRBJ2-7; V gene: TRBV6-1; CDR3 protein: CASSYSLAGDEQYF; CDR3 DNA: TGTGCCAGCAGTTACTCTCTAGCGGGAGACGAGCAGTACTTC
clone size: -; D gene: TRBD1; J gene: TRBJ1-2; V gene: TRBV2; CDR3 protein: CASSETGGGRSGYTF; CDR3 DNA: TGTGCCAGCAGTGAAACAGGGGGGGGCCGGAGTGGCTACACCTTC
clone size: -; D gene: -; J gene: TRBJ1-3; V gene: TRBV28; CDR3 protein: CASSAPTPKGPNPGNTIYF; CDR3 DNA: TGTGCCAGCAGTGCTCCCACCCCAAAGGGCCCAAATCCTGGAAACACCATATATTTT
clone size: many; D gene: TRBD2; J gene: TRBJ2-2; V gene: TRBV11-2; CDR3 protein: CASRSGLAGASTGELFF; CDR3 DNA: TGTGCCAGCAGGTCCGGACTAGCGGGAGCCAGCACCGGGGAGCTGTTTTTT
clone size: few; D gene: -; J gene: TRBJ1-6; V gene: TRBV29-1; CDR3 protein: CSVGGNNSPLHF; CDR3 DNA: TGCAGCGTTGGGGGAAATAATTCACCCCTCCACTTT
clone size: -; D gene: TRBD1; J gene: TRBJ1-2; V gene: TRBV6-1; CDR3 protein: CASTRRDSPYGYTF; CDR3 DNA: TGTGCCAGCACAAGAAGGGACAGTCCCTATGGCTACACCTTC
clone size: many; D gene: -; J gene: TRBJ1-1; V gene: TRBV5-5; CDR3 protein: CASSLMQNTEAFF; CDR3 DNA: TGTGCCAGCAGCTTGATGCAAAACACTGAAGCTTTCTTT
clone size: many; D gene: TRBD1; J gene: TRBJ2-2; V gene: TRBV29-1; CDR3 protein: CSVRQGAGELFF; CDR3 DNA: TGCAGCGTTAGACAGGGTGCCGGGGAGCTGTTTTTT
clone size: many; D gene: TRBD1; J gene: TRBJ2-3; V gene: TRBV12-3/TRBV12-4; CDR3 protein: CASSATGAPTDTQYF; CDR3 DNA: TGTGCCAGCAGTGCAACAGGGGCCCCTACAGATACGCAGTATTTT
clone size: -; D gene: -; J gene: TRBJ1-2; V gene: TRBV10-3; CDR3 protein: CAIKPTGVAYGYTF; CDR3 DNA: TGTGCCATCAAACCGACGGGCGTTGCGTATGGCTACACCTTC
clone size: many; D gene: -; J gene: TRBJ1-2; V gene: TRBV20-1; CDR3 protein: CSATRPNYGYTF; CDR3 DNA: TGCAGTGCTACCCGCCCCAACTATGGCTACACCTTC
clone size: -; D gene: TRBD1; J gene: TRBJ2-7; V gene: TRBV7-6; CDR3 protein: CASSLGGRDSYEQYF; CDR3 DNA: TGTGCCAGCAGCTTAGGGGGCCGGGACAGCTACGAGCAGTACTTC
clone size: -; D gene: TRBD2; J gene: TRBJ2-2; V gene: TRBV28; CDR3 protein: CASLAGGYGELFF; CDR3 DNA: TGTGCCAGCCTAGCGGGAGGGTACGGGGAGCTGTTTTTT
clone size: -; D gene: -; J gene: TRBJ1-3; V gene: TRBV3-1; CDR3 protein: CAGSQYSNPGNTIYF; CDR3 DNA: TGTGCCGGCAGCCAGTACAGTAACCCTGGAAACACCATATATTTT
clone size: many; D gene: -; J gene: TRBJ1-5; V gene: TRBV28; CDR3 protein: CASSSRLRALDQPQHF; CDR3 DNA: TGTGCCAGCAGTTCCCGCCTCCGGGCCTTGGATCAGCCCCAGCATTTT
clone size: -; D gene: -; J gene: TRBJ2-1; V gene: TRBV27; CDR3 protein: CDSSPWAGAPFNEQFF; CDR3 DNA: TGTGACAGCAGCCCCTGGGCGGGCGCGCCCTTCAATGAGCAGTTCTTC